Presented here are 24 T cell receptor beta chains from one specimen sequenced in a study of OX40 agonist ivuxolimab in advanced cancers. The repertoire was sequenced with immunoSEQ multiplex PCR; TCRdb's copy has only in-frame clones and lacks some. Here the sample spans under 75,000 clones, roughly nine tenths being singletons. The material was CD4+ or CD8+ T cells sorted from blood, obtained in a trial of the OX40 agonist ivuxolimab. All receptors derive from an adult with an advanced solid tumor such as melanoma, head and neck, liver or kidney cancer.

The genes are TRBV7-9 and TRBJ2-2; 8 bases fit TRBD1. Germline lookup yields CDR1 SEHNR and CDR2 FQNEAQ (reference sequence). The CDR3 has 14 amino acids. Unmatched junction bases numbered 6, after V lost 5 bases and J lost 7 bases. The CDR3 sequence: CASSPGQVDGELFF. Written as DNA, the CDR3 is TGTGCCAGCAGCCCGGGACAGGTGGACGGGGAGCTGTTTTTT.

This sequence joins TRBV7-9 and TRBJ2-1; 9 bases map to TRBD2. Germline V gene sequence: CDR1 SEHNR, CDR2 FQNEAQ (reference sequence). The CDR3 extends over 14 amino acids. The J segment lost 7 bases and the V segment lost 3 bases, leaving 4 bases of the junction unmatched. The CDR3: CASSFGTSMNEQFF. CDR3 sequence (DNA): TGTGCCAGCAGCTTTGGGACTAGCATGAATGAGCAGTTCTTC.

The chain joins TRBV7-2 to TRBJ2-2; no clear D. Trimming removed 2 bases from V and 7 bases from J, with 11 bases in between. This CDR3 spans 14 amino acids. CDR1 SGHTA and CDR2 FQGNSA come from the germline V gene. CDR3 residues: CASSLSSLVGELFF. Written as DNA, the CDR3 is TGTGCCAGCAGCTTATCATCTCTCGTCGGGGAGCTGTTTTTT.

The chain employs TRBV9 and TRBJ2-1; maybe TRBD2 (7 bases). The germline V gene encodes CDR1 SGDLS and CDR2 YYNGEE. This CDR3 has 18 amino acids. The germline V and J ends were trimmed by 4 bases and 6 bases, with 26 bases remaining between them. CDR3 sequence: CASSQPGKGGKQGNEQFF. As DNA, the CDR3 is TGTGCCAGCAGCCAACCCGGGAAGGGGGGGAAACAAGGCAATGAGCAGTTCTTC.

V and J are TRBV5-1 and TRBJ2-6; D remains unclear. Trimming took 4 bases from V and 0 from J, leaving 11 bases between them. In germline, CDR1 is SGHRS, CDR2 YFSETQ. The CDR3 runs 16 residues. CDR3 coding DNA: TGCGCCAGCAGCATCTTACAGCCCTCTGGGGCCAACGTCCTGACTTTC. This codes for CASSILQPSGANVLTF.

The chain is built from TRBV2 and TRBJ2-1; D may be TRBD1 or TRBD2 (5 bases each). Trimming stripped 9 bases from V and 0 bases from J, with 9 bases between. Germline-derived CDR1 and CDR2 are SNHLY and FYNNEI. This CDR3 has 13 amino acids. As DNA, the CDR3 is TGTGCCAGTGAGGGGAGCTCCTACAATGAGCAGTTCTTC. Translation: CASEGSSYNEQFF.

This chain connects TRBV29-1 to TRBJ2-3, with 10 nucleotides matching TRBD2. The CDR3 has 14 amino acids. The V segment lost 6 bases and the J segment 6 bases; nucleotides outside the gene matches: 9. In germline, CDR1 is SQVTM, CDR2 ANQGSEA. The DNA of the CDR3 is TGCAGCGTCGGTACTAGCGGGATTAGGGATACGCAGTATTTT. Protein: CSVGTSGIRDTQYF.

This clone showed up just a few times. The chain carries TRBV5-5 and TRBJ2-7; 8 bases are shared with TRBD1. This CDR3 has 12 amino acids. Germline V gene sequence: CDR1 SGHKS, CDR2 YYEKEE (reference sequence). V trimming: 5 bases; J trimming: 7 bases; junction bases outside the gene matches: 5. In nucleotides, the CDR3 is TGTGCCAGCAGGAAGACAGGGGATGAGCAGTACTTC. Translation gives CASRKTGDEQYF.

This chain connects TRBV4-1 to TRBJ2-2, with TRBD2 identical over 9 bases. CDR3 length: 15 amino acids. V gave up 7 bases and J gave up 0 bases; unmatched junction bases: 3. Germline loops: CDR1 MGHRA, CDR2 YSYEKL. DNA for the CDR3: TGCGCCAGCACCTGGACTAGCGCGAACACCGGGGAGCTGTTTTTT. It yields the protein CASTWTSANTGELFF.

V is TRBV11-3 and J is TRBJ2-3; 8 positions match TRBD2. The CDR3 extends over 16 amino acids. V shed 1 base, J shed 3 bases, and the junction held 6 bases outside the gene matches. The germline gives CDR1 SGHNT, CDR2 YENEEA. As DNA, the CDR3 is TGTGCCAGCAGCTTAGGAAAGCGGGAGTCGACAGATACGCAGTATTTT. Protein sequence: CASSLGKRESTDTQYF.

The chain is built from TRBV15 and TRBJ2-3, with D maybe TRBD2 (6 bases). The germline CDR1 and CDR2 sequences are LNHNV and YYDKDF (reference sequence). The CDR3 runs to 15 residues. The V gene lost 5 bases and the J gene lost 5 bases, with 17 bases spanning the gap. This chain's CDR3 is CATSGLWGEIDTQYF. CDR3 DNA: TGTGCCACCAGCGGCCTCTGGGGGGAAATAGATACGCAGTATTTT.

CDR3 region: CASSRDRGRADTQYF. The CDR3 bases are TGTGCCAGCTCCCGGGACAGGGGGCGCGCAGATACGCAGTATTTT. This sequence joins TRBV18 and TRBJ2-3, with 12 bases lining up with TRBD1. The trim removed 6 bases at V and 4 bases at J, leaving 5 bases unmatched. Germline V gene sequence: CDR1 KGHSH, CDR2 LQKENI. The CDR3 is made up of 15 amino acids.

Details on this clone: The junction differs from germline at one of its ends, possibly a read error. This chain joins TRBV14 and TRBJ2-7; D ambiguous. Looked up from germline, CDR1 is SGHDN and CDR2 is FVKESK. The CDR3 contains 13 residues. The CDR3: CASSPRTSNEQYF. The CDR3 DNA follows: TGTGCCAGCAGCCCCCGGACCTCCAACGAGCAGTACTTC.

The chain combines TRBV5-4 with TRBJ1-1, with D perhaps matching TRBD1 (5 bases). The CDR3 loop spans 15 amino acids. The ends were cut back, 2 bases at V and 9 bases at J, with 20 bases in the middle. Looked up from germline, CDR1 is SGHNT and CDR2 is YYREEE (reference sequence). This CDR3 reads CASSFDGAGWYQAFF. Here the CDR3 DNA reads TGTGCCAGCAGCTTTGACGGGGCAGGGTGGTACCAAGCTTTCTTT.

Notes on this clone: The identical CDR3 is also encoded by other nucleotide sequences in the sample. V usage is TRBV18 and J usage is TRBJ2-7, with no clear D. Trimming pared 0 bases from V and 3 bases from J, leaving 6 bases between. The CDR3 sequence is 13 residues long. Germline lookup yields CDR1 KGHSH and CDR2 LQKENI. The CDR3 bases are TGTGCCAGCTCACCACCGAAAATCTACGAGCAGTACTTC. This codes for CASSPPKIYEQYF.

This chain connects TRBV5-6 to TRBJ2-5; no reliable D call. Germline lookup yields CDR1 SGHDT and CDR2 YYEEEE. The CDR3 has 14 amino acids. V was clipped by 0 bases and J by 2 bases, with 8 bases between them. The CDR3 nucleotides read TGTGCCAGCAGCTTGGGGAGCTTACAAGAGACCCAGTACTTC. Its protein is CASSLGSLQETQYF. Together with reference TRBV5-6 and TRBJ2-5, the CDR3 gives the full variable domain: DAGVTQSPTHLIKTRGQQVTLRCSPKSGHDTVSWYQQALGQGPQFIFQYYEEEERQRGNFPDRFSGHQFPNYSSELNVNALLLGDSALYLCASSLGSLQETQYFGPGTRLLVL.

The chain uses TRBV19 and TRBJ2-7; D might be TRBD2 (6 bases). The CDR3 totals 12 residues. The germline V gene encodes CDR1 LNHDA and CDR2 SQIVND (reference sequence). Trimming pared 5 bases from V and 6 bases from J, leaving 11 bases between. CDR3 amino acids: CASSGDGSEQYF. CDR3 DNA: TGTGCCAGTAGTGGGGACGGGAGCGAGCAGTACTTC.

This clone was detected once. The V call is TRBV7-9, the J call TRBJ2-1; TRBD2 matches 9 bases. Germline CDR1 SEHNR, CDR2 FQNEAQ (reference sequence). V shed 2 bases, J shed 5 bases, and the junction held 7 bases outside the gene matches. The CDR3 runs to 16 residues. The CDR3 region is CASSLLAGGNHNEQFF. CDR3 nucleotide sequence: TGTGCCAGCAGCTTACTCGCGGGAGGGAACCACAATGAGCAGTTCTTC.

The CDR3: CASLPGHMNMRTEAFF. In DNA, the CDR3 is TGTGCCAGTCTACCGGGACATATGAACATGAGGACTGAAGCTTTCTTT. The chain recombines TRBV19 with TRBJ1-1; possibly TRBD1 for D (6 bases). The CDR3 extends over 16 amino acids. The germline V and J ends were trimmed by 8 bases and 5 bases, with 24 bases remaining between them. CDR1 is LNHDA and CDR2 is SQIVND in the germline V gene (reference sequence). Filled out from reference TRBV19 and TRBJ1-1, the complete variable domain reads DGGITQSPKYLFRKEGQNVTLSCEQNLNHDAMYWYRQDPGQGLRLIYYSQIVNDFQKGDIAEGYSVSREKKESFPLTVTSAQKNPTAFYLCASLPGHMNMRTEAFFGQGTRLTVV.

The chain employs TRBV9 and TRBJ2-3; 10 bases are a match to TRBD2. In germline, CDR1 is SGDLS, CDR2 YYNGEE. V shed 0 bases, J shed 1 base, and the junction held 8 bases outside the gene matches. This CDR3 contains 18 residues. In DNA form, the CDR3 reads TGTGCCAGCAGCGTAGGCCTAGCGGGAGTAAGTGGCACAGATACGCAGTATTTT. Protein product: CASSVGLAGVSGTDTQYF.

The chain is built from TRBV11-1 and TRBJ2-5; unclear D gene. The germline V gene encodes CDR1 SGHAT and CDR2 FQDESV (reference sequence). Trimming pared 4 bases from V and 2 bases from J, leaving 8 bases between. This CDR3 contains 13 residues. The CDR3: CASSYRWQETQYF. In DNA, the CDR3 is TGTGCCAGCAGCTACCGGTGGCAAGAGACCCAGTACTTC.

The chain has TRBV6-1 and TRBJ2-1; a weak D match, TRBD2 (5 bases). CDR1 and CDR2 from the germline V gene are MNHNS and SASEGT. This CDR3 comprises 15 residues. Trimming cost V 4 bases and J 1 base, with 11 bases left between them. The CDR3 DNA reads TGTGCCAGCAGTGTGTCTTGGAGGTCCTACAATGAGCAGTTCTTC. It encodes CASSVSWRSYNEQFF.

Here the CDR3 reads CASSPSGQGSFVEAFF. The DNA of the CDR3 is TGTGCCAGCAGCCCCAGTGGGCAGGGAAGCTTCGTTGAAGCTTTCTTT. The genes are TRBV7-9 and TRBJ1-1; a weak D match, TRBD1 (5 bases). Deletions cut 5 bases from V and 7 bases from J, with 23 bases between. Germline lookup yields CDR1 SEHNR and CDR2 FQNEAQ (reference sequence). The CDR3 loop spans 16 amino acids.

This chain joins TRBV28 and TRBJ1-5; 10 bases line up with TRBD1. The V segment lost 6 bases and the J segment 4 bases; nucleotides outside the gene matches: 3. This CDR3 spans 14 amino acids. Germline assignment: CDR1 MDHEN and CDR2 SYDVKM. CDR3 loop: CASRTGGSNQPQHF. The CDR3 DNA is TGTGCCAGCAGGACAGGGGGCTCTAATCAGCCCCAGCATTTT.